The clone carrying this T cell receptor (beta chain) has a handful of counts. The data are from a study of human T cells and chemical hapten exposure. Study details: Donors were sensitized with 2% DPC on the upper inner arm.

Time point denoted: patch test 3, about 24 weeks after DPC sensitization. As for treatment: therapeutic diphenylcyclopropenone sensitization with weekly scalp DPC. Per germline, CDR1 SGHAT and CDR2 FQNNGV. The CDR3 extends over 15 amino acids. Unmatched junction bases numbered 6, after V lost 5 bases and J lost 4 bases. TCRdb re-called the RACE reads with MiXCR, one entry per CDR3 protein. This sample has tens of thousands of distinct CDR3 sequences, with 11% found just once. Sequenced here: whole blood, sampled in connection with sensitization to the hapten diphenylcyclopropenone (DPC). The receptor was isolated from a woman aged 45-59 years with alopecia areata. Some clones in this sample may be carry-over from other donors' samples. This rearrangement joins TRBV11-2 to TRBJ2-7, with 12 bases aligning to TRBD2. The CDR3, as DNA: TGTGCCAGCAGCAAACGACTAGCGGGGGAATACGAGCAGTACTTC. Its protein is CASSKRLAGEYEQYF.